The 15 T cell receptor beta chains below come from one sample, sequenced in a study of vaccination and CD4 T cells after COVID-19. Once obtained from cultured CD4+ T cells, the DNA was sequenced using the Oncomine TCR Beta short-read assay. From the PCR reads, TCRdb called clonotypes with MiXCR, one entry per CDR3 protein. The profile shows some 10,000 distinct CDR3 sequences, 60% to 80% of them singletons. No antigen is known for these receptors. Treatment defined: roughly 10-day PBMC culture with coronavirus spike peptide pools or control peptides (ViraFEST assay). The sample was CD4+ T cells from blood, cultured in vitro. The receptors shown here come from a human donor who had recovered from COVID-19.

This rearrangement joins TRBV12-3 or TRBV12-4 to TRBJ1-1, with D uncertain. This CDR3 contains 13 residues. Deletions cut 0 bases from V and 6 bases from J, with 8 bases between. For the CDR3, the DNA is TGTGCCAGCAGTTTAGCGCGGGGTGCTGAAGCTTTCTTT. It translates to CASSLARGAEAFF.

The CDR3 DNA reads TGTGCCAGCAGCACGACAGGATCTATCAATCAGCCCCAGCATTTT. Amino acids: CASSTTGSINQPQHF. The chain carries TRBV12-3 or TRBV12-4 and TRBJ1-5, with D tentatively TRBD1 (6 bases). The V end lost 6 bases, the J end lost 3 bases, and 15 bases lay between the germline ends. The CDR3 is 15 residues long.

This clonotype was counted a few times. V gene TRBV7-2 combines with J gene TRBJ1-2; 7 positions agree with TRBD1. Germline V CDR1 and CDR2: SGHTA, FQGNSA. There are 14 residues in the CDR3. Trimming took 0 bases from V and 4 from J; bases not matched to a gene: 2. The CDR3 reads CASSLAGTAYGYTF. In DNA, the CDR3 is TGTGCCAGCAGCTTAGCGGGGACAGCCTATGGCTACACCTTC.

The rearrangement uses TRBV2 and TRBJ1-5, with 9 nucleotides matching TRBD1. Germline V lookup: CDR1 SNHLY, CDR2 FYNNEI. The junction had 10 bases not matched to a gene; V was cut back by 8 bases and J by 5 bases. CDR3 size: 15 residues. CDR3: CASLRQTGGDQPQHF. The CDR3 DNA sequence: TGTGCCAGCCTCCGCCAGACAGGGGGGGATCAGCCCCAGCATTTT.

This clonotype was detected a few times. The J gene is TRBJ1-2, the V gene TRBV24-1, with TRBD1 matching over 8 bases. Germline V gene sequence: CDR1 KGHDR, CDR2 SFDVKD. CDR3 length equals 16 residues. The J segment lost 5 bases and the V segment lost 4 bases, leaving 11 bases of the junction unmatched. CDR3 sequence: CATSDRMTGESYGYTF. As DNA, the CDR3 is TGTGCCACCAGTGACCGAATGACAGGGGAGAGTTATGGCTACACCTTC.

The rearrangement links TRBV7-2 to TRBJ1-3, with unresolved D. V lost 0 bases and J 2 bases, leaving 8 bases between the germline ends. CDR3 length: 15 residues. CDR1 and CDR2 from the germline V gene are SGHTA and FQGNSA. The CDR3 is CASSLAGRAGNTIYF. CDR3 sequence (DNA): TGTGCCAGCAGCTTAGCGGGCCGGGCTGGAAACACCATATATTTT.

The V and J genes are TRBV6-5 and TRBJ1-4; 7 nucleotides match TRBD1. V shed 2 bases and J 10 bases; nucleotides not matched to a gene: 4. Germline V gives CDR1 MNHEY, CDR2 SVGAGI. This CDR3 is 13 amino acids long. CDR3 in DNA: TGTGCCAGCAGTTACGAGGGGGCGCGAAAACTGTTTTTT. Protein sequence: CASSYEGARKLFF.

The chain couples TRBV18 to TRBJ1-2; D is uncertain. Trimming removed 1 base at V and 6 bases at J, with 12 bases between. This CDR3 is built from 14 residues. In germline, CDR1 is KGHSH, CDR2 LQKENI. The CDR3 DNA is TGTGCCAGCTCACCACAGGGAACTAGAGATGGCTACACCTTC. Residues: CASSPQGTRDGYTF.

V is TRBV6-1 and J is TRBJ2-7, with D tentatively TRBD1 (7 bases). The V end lost 2 bases, the J end lost 0 bases, and 14 bases lay between the germline ends. The CDR3 runs 16 residues. Germline loops: CDR1 MNHNS, CDR2 SASEGT. The CDR3 sequence is CASSEYRQGGSYEQYF. The CDR3 nucleotides read TGTGCCAGCAGTGAATACCGGCAGGGGGGCTCCTACGAGCAGTACTTC.

V is TRBV4-3 and J is TRBJ2-1, with TRBD2 matching 10 bases. Trimming cost V 3 bases and J 5 bases; bases outside gene matches: 4. This CDR3 contains 15 residues. Germline lookup yields CDR1 LGHNA and CDR2 YSLEER. The CDR3 DNA reads as TGCGCCAGCAGCCAGGGGACTAGCGCCCACAATGAGCAGTTCTTC. It is translated as CASSQGTSAHNEQFF.

This clonotype is labeled as large. The chain joins TRBV29-1 to TRBJ2-1; D might be TRBD1 or TRBD2, each matching 5 bases. The CDR3 consists of 12 residues. V lost 6 bases and J 6 bases, leaving 12 bases between the germline ends. Looked up from germline, CDR1 is SQVTM and CDR2 is ANQGSEA. In DNA, the CDR3 is TGCAGCGTGGGGGTAACCACCAATGAGCAGTTCTTC. It codes for CSVGVTTNEQFF.

The chain joins TRBV20-1 to TRBJ2-1; 11 nucleotides line up with TRBD2. The CDR3 consists of 14 residues. V was clipped by 5 bases and J by 6 bases; unmatched bases: 6. The germline V gene has CDR1 DFQATT and CDR2 SNEGSKA (reference sequence). CDR3 sequence: CSASLAGVTNEQFF. The CDR3 bases are TGCAGTGCTTCACTAGCGGGAGTGACCAATGAGCAGTTCTTC.

V is TRBV2 and J is TRBJ1-2; unclear D gene. Looked up from germline, CDR1 is SNHLY and CDR2 is FYNNEI. Trimming removed 2 bases at V and 2 bases at J, with 9 bases between. This CDR3 comprises 14 residues. CDR3 loop: CASSEMATNYGYTF. The CDR3 nucleotides read TGTGCCAGCAGTGAAATGGCGACAAACTATGGCTACACCTTC.

The J gene is TRBJ2-5, the V gene TRBV6-2 or TRBV6-3, with a tentative D call TRBD1 (5 bases). V was shortened by 2 bases and J by 5 bases, with 18 bases between the two germline ends. The CDR3 is 16 residues long. Germline V CDR1 and CDR2: MNHEY, SVGEGT. This chain's CDR3 is CASSYGLVAGYETQYF. DNA for the CDR3: TGTGCCAGCAGTTACGGATTGGTGGCAGGGTACGAGACCCAGTACTTC.

The rearrangement links TRBV7-2 to TRBJ2-3; 10 bases are a match to TRBD2. CDR1 SGHTA and CDR2 FQGNSA come from the germline V gene. The CDR3 runs to 16 residues. V gave up 2 bases and J gave up 0 bases; unmatched junction bases: 2. CDR3 region: CASSLTSGASTDTQYF. As DNA, the CDR3 is TGTGCCAGCAGCTTAACTAGCGGGGCTAGCACAGATACGCAGTATTTT.